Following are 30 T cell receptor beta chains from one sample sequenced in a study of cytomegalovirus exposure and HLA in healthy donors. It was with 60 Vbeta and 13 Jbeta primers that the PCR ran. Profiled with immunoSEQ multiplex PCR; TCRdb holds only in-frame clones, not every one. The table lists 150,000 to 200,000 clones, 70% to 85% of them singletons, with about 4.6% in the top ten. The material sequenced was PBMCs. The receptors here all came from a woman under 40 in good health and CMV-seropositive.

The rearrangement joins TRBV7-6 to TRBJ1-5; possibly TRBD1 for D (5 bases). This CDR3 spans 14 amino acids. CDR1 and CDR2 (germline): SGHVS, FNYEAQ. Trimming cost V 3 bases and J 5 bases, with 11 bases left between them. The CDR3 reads CASSLYDSDQPQHF. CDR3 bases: TGTGCCAGCAGCTTGTACGACAGTGATCAGCCCCAGCATTTT.

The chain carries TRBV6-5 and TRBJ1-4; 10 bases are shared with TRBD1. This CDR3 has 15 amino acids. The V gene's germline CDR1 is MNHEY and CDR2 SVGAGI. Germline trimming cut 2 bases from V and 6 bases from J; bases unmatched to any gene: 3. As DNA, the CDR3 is TGTGCCAGCAGTTACAGGGGGACAGGGGATGAAAAACTGTTTTTT. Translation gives CASSYRGTGDEKLFF.

The CDR3 spells CASRPSGGRLSGELFF. Here the CDR3 DNA reads TGTGCCAGCAGACCATCGGGGGGGCGATTGTCCGGGGAGCTGTTTTTT. J is TRBJ2-2 and V is TRBV27; 8 nucleotides line up with TRBD2. The CDR3 length is 16 residues. From germline, CDR1 is MNHEY and CDR2 SMNVEV (reference sequence). Trimming cost V 6 bases and J 6 bases; bases outside gene matches: 12.

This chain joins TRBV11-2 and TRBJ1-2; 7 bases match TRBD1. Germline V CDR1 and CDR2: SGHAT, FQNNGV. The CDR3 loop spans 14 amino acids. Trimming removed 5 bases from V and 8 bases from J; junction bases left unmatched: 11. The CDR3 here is CASSLNPGGIGYTF. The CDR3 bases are TGTGCCAGCAGCCTCAATCCAGGGGGGATAGGCTACACCTTC.

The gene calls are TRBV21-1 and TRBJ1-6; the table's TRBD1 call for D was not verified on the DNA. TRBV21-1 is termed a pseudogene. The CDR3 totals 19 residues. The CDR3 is CASSKVRDSWSSYNSPLHF. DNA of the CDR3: TGTGCCAGCAGCAAGGTCAGGGATTCCTGGAGCTCCTATAATTCACCCCTCCACTTT.

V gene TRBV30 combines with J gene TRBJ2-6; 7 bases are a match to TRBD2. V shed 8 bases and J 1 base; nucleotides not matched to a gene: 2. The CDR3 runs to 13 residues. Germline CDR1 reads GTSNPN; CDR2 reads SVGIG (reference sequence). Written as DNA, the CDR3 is TGTGCCGGGGAGGGGTCTGGGGCCAACGTCCTGACTTTC. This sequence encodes CAGEGSGANVLTF.

The CDR3: CASSYEGARGDEQFF. The CDR3 DNA reads TGTGCCAGCAGTTACGAGGGGGCCCGAGGTGATGAGCAGTTCTTC. The chain recombines TRBV6-5 with TRBJ2-1; TRBD1 aligns across 7 bases. CDR3 length equals 15 residues. The J segment lost 8 bases and the V segment lost 2 bases, leaving 9 bases of the junction unmatched. The germline V gene encodes CDR1 MNHEY and CDR2 SVGAGI.

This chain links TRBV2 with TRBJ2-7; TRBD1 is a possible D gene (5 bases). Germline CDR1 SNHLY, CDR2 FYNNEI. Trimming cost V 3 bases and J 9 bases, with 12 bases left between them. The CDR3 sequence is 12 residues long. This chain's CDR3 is CASSEVRVRQYF. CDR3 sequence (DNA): TGTGCCAGCAGTGAGGTCAGGGTCCGGCAGTACTTC. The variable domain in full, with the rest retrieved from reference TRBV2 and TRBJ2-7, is EPEVTQTPSHQVTQMGQEVILRCVPISNHLYFYWYRQILGQKVEFLVSFYNNEISEKSEIFDDQFSVERPDGSNFTLKIRSTKLEDSAMYFCASSEVRVRQYFGPGTRLTVT.

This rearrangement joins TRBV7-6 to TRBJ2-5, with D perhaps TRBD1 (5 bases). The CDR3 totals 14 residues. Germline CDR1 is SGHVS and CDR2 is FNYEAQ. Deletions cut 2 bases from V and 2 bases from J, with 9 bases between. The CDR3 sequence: CASSLTTEQETQYF. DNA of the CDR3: TGTGCCAGCAGCTTAACGACAGAACAAGAGACCCAGTACTTC.

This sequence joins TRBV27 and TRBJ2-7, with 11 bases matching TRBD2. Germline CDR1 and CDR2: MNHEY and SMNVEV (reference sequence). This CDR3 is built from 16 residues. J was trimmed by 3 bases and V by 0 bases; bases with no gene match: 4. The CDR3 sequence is CASSLSTSGSVYEQYF. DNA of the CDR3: TGTGCCAGCAGTTTATCAACTAGCGGGAGTGTCTACGAGCAGTACTTC.

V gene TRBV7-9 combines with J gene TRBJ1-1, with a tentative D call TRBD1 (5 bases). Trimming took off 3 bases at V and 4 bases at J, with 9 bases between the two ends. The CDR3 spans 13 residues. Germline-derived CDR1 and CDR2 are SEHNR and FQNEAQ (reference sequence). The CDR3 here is CASSFYGGTEAFF. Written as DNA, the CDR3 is TGTGCCAGCAGCTTCTACGGGGGCACTGAAGCTTTCTTT. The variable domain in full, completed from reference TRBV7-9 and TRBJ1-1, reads DTGVSQNPRHKITKRGQNVTFRCDPISEHNRLYWYRQTLGQGPEFLTYFQNEAQLEKSRLLSDRFSAERPKGSFSTLEIQRTEQGDSAMYLCASSFYGGTEAFFGQGTRLTVV.

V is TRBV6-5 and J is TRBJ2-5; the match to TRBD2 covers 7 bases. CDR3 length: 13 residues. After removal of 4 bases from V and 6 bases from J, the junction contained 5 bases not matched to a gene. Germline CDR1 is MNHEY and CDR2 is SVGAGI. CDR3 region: CASSFKGGQTQYF. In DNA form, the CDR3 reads TGTGCCAGCAGTTTTAAGGGAGGGCAGACCCAGTACTTC.

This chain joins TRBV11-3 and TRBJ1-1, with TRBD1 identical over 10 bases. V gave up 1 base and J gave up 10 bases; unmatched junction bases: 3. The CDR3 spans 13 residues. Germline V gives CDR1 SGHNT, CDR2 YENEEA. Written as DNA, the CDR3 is TGTGCCAGCAGCTTAGGACAGGGGGCCGTAGCTTTCTTT. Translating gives CASSLGQGAVAFF.

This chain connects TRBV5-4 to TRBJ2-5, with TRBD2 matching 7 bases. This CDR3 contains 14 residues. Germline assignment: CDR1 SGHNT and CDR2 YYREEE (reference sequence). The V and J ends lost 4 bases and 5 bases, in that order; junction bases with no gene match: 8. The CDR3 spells CASSPRLGGETQYF. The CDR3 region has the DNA TGTGCCAGCAGCCCGCGCCTGGGGGGGGAGACCCAGTACTTC.

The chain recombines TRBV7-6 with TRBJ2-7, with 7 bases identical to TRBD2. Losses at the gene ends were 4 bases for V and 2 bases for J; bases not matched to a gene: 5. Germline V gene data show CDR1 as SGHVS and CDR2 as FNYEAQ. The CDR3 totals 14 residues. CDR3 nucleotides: TGTGCCAGCAGCTCCGGGGGGTCGCCCTACGAGCAGTACTTC. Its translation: CASSSGGSPYEQYF.

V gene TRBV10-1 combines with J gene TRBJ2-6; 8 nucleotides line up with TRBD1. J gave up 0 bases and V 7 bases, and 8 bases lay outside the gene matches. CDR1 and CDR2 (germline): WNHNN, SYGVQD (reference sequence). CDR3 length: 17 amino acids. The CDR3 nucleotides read TGCGCCAGCACGACAGGGGAAACCTCCTCTGGGGCCAACGTCCTGACTTTC. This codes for CASTTGETSSGANVLTF.

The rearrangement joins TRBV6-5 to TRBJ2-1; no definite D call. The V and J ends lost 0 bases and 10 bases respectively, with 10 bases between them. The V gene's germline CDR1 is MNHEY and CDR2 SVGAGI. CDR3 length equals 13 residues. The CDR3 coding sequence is TGTGCCAGCAGTTACTCGTTCCAGGCGGAGCAGTTCTTC. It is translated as CASSYSFQAEQFF.

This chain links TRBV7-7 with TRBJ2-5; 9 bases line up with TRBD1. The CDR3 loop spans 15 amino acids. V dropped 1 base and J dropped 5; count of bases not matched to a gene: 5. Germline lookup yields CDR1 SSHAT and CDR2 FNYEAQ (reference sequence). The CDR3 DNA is TGTGCCAGCAGCTTAGGAGGGACAGGGTGGGAGACCCAGTACTTC. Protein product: CASSLGGTGWETQYF.

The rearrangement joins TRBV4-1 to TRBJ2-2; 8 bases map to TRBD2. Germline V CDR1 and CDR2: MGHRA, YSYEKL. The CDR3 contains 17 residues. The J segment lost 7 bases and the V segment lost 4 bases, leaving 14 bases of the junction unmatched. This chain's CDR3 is CASSRSLREGRVGELFF. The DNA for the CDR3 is TGCGCCAGCAGCCGTTCACTACGGGAGGGCCGGGTCGGGGAGCTGTTTTTT.

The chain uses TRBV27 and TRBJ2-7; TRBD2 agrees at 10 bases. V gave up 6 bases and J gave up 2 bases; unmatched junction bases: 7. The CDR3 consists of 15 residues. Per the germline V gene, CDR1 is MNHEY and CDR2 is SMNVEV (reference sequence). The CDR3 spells CASSWTSGGAYEQYF. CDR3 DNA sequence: TGTGCCAGCAGCTGGACTAGCGGAGGGGCCTACGAGCAGTACTTC.

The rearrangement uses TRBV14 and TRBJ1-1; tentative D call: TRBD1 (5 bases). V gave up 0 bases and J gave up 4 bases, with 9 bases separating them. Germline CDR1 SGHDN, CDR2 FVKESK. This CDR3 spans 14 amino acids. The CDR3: CASSQDVRGTEAFF. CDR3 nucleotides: TGTGCCAGCAGCCAAGATGTAAGGGGCACTGAAGCTTTCTTT. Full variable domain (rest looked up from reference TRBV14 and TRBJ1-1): EAGVTQFPSHSVIEKGQTVTLRCDPISGHDNLYWYRRVMGKEIKFLLHFVKESKQDESGMPNNRFLAERTGGTYSTLKVQPAELEDSGVYFCASSQDVRGTEAFFGQGTRLTVV.

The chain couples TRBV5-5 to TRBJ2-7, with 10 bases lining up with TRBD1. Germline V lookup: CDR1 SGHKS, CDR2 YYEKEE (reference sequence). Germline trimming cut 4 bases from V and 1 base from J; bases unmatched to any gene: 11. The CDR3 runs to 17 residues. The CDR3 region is CASSTRVGTGDSYEQYF. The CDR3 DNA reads TGTGCCAGCAGCACCCGAGTGGGGACAGGGGATTCCTACGAGCAGTACTTC.

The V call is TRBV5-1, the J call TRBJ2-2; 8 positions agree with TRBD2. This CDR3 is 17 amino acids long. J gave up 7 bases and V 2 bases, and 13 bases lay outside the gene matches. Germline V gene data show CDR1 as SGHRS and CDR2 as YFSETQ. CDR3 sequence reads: CASSLNNPGLEVGELFF. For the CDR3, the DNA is TGCGCCAGCAGCTTAAATAACCCGGGACTAGAGGTCGGGGAGCTGTTTTTT.

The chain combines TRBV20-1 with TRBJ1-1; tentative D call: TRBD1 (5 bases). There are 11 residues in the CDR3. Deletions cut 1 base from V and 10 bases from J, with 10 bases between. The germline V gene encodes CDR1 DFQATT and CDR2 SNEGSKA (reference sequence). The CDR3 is CSARAGRGAFF. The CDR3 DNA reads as TGCAGTGCTAGAGCCGGGAGGGGAGCTTTCTTT.

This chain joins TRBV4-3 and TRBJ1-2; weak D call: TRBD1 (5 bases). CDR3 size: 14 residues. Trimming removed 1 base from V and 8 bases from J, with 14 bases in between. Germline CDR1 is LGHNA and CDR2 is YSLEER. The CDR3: CASSQVRGERGYTF. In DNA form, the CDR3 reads TGCGCCAGCAGCCAAGTCCGGGGGGAGAGGGGCTACACCTTC.

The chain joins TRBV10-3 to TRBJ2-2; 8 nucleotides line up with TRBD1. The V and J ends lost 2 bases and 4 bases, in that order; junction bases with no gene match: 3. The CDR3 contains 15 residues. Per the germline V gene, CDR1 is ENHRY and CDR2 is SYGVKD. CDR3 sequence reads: CAISEGQGGTGELFF. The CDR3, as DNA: TGTGCCATCAGTGAGGGACAGGGAGGCACCGGGGAGCTGTTTTTT.

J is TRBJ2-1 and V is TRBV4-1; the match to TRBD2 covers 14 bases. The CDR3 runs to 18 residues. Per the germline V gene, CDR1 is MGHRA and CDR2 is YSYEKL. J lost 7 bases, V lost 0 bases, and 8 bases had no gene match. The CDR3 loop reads CASSQELWGLAGVNEQFF. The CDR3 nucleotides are TGCGCCAGCAGCCAAGAGCTCTGGGGACTAGCGGGGGTTAATGAGCAGTTCTTC.

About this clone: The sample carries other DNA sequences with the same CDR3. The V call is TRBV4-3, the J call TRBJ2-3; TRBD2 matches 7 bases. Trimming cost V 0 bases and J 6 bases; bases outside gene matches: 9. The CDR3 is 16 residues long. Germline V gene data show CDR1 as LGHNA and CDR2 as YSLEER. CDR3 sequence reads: CASSQDRLRGTDTQYF. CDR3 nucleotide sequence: TGCGCCAGCAGCCAAGATCGATTGCGGGGGACGGATACGCAGTATTTT.

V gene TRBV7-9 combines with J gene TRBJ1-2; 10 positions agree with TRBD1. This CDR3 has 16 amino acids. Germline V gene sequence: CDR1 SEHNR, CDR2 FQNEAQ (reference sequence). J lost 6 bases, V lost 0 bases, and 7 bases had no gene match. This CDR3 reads CASSLAHTGTGDGYTF. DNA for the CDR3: TGTGCCAGCAGCTTAGCCCACACCGGGACAGGGGATGGCTACACCTTC. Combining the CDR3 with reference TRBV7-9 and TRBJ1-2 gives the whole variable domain DTGVSQNPRHKITKRGQNVTFRCDPISEHNRLYWYRQTLGQGPEFLTYFQNEAQLEKSRLLSDRFSAERPKGSFSTLEIQRTEQGDSAMYLCASSLAHTGTGDGYTFGSGTRLTVV.

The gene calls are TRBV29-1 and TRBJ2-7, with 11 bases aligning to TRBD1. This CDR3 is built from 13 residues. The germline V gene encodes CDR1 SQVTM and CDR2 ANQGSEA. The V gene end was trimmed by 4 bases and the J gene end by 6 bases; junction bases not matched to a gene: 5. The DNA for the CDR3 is TGCAGCGTTGTATCGGGACAGGGGGGCGAGCAGTACTTC. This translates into CSVVSGQGGEQYF.